This T cell receptor (beta chain) was identified during a study of beta chain features in type 1 diabetes. Study-wide background: Cell yields, age and gender were similar between patients and healthy donors. Whole-study findings and limits: Shortening that was moderate but significant affected the TCRB CDR3s of Type 1 diabetes patients in all four CD4+ subsets. Relative to healthy donors, patients appeared to have naive, central memory and Treg TCRB repertoires that were more similar.

The germline CDR1 and CDR2 sequences are GTSNPN and SVGIG (reference sequence). The CDR3 covers 14 residues. V was clipped by 4 bases and J by 5 bases; unmatched bases: 9. This clone was seen a handful of times. The antigen is undetermined. The entirety of the isolated RNA underwent reverse transcription, so expressed TCRB transcripts were sequenced. Some 3.6 million reads were obtained on average from naive, central memory and regulatory T cell samples. The table came from immunoSEQ multiplex PCR; TCRdb's copy has only in-frame clones and leaves some out. The sample holds roughly 340,000 clones, around 12% seen once.

The receptor comes from a woman aged 18-29 years with type 1 diabetes. The chain is built from TRBV30 and TRBJ1-2; TRBD1 aligns across 8 bases. Sequences were obtained from naive CD4+ T cells from blood. The CDR3 loop is CAWKRQGNFYGYTF. Written as DNA, the CDR3 is TGTGCCTGGAAACGACAGGGGAATTTTTATGGCTACACCTTC.